This T cell receptor (beta chain) was identified during a study of cytomegalovirus exposure and HLA in healthy donors. This table comes from immunoSEQ multiplex PCR, and its TCRdb copy is limited to in-frame clones, with some not included. The table lists 70,000 or so clones, over 90% of them singletons. The study's findings and limits: The study labeled around 160 TCR beta chains cytomegalovirus-associated. In vitro checks showed that a few CMV-associated chains really do target CMV antigens.

On this clone: Its antigen remains unknown.

Germline V gives CDR1 KGHSH, CDR2 LQKENI. V shed 3 bases and J shed 4 bases, with 10 bases lying between them. The CDR3 runs to 14 residues. The chain employs TRBV18 and TRBJ2-1, with a tentative D call TRBD2 (6 bases). The clonotype was recovered from a woman under 30 in good health and CMV-seronegative. Source material: PBMCs. This chain's CDR3 is CASSPSGEYNEQFF. CDR3 DNA sequence: TGTGCCAGCTCACCTAGCGGAGAATACAATGAGCAGTTCTTC.